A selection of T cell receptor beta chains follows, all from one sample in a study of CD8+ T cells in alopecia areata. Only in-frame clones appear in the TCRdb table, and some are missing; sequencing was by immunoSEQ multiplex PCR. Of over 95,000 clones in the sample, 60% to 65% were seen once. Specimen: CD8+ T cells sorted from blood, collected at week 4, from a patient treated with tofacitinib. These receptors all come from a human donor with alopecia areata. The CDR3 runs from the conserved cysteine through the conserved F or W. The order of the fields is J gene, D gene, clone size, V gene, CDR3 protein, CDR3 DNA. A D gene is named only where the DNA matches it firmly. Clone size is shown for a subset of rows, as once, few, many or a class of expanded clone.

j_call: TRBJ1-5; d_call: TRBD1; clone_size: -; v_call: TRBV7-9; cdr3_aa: CASSFGQGGQPQHF; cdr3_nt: TGTGCCAGCAGCTTCGGACAGGGAGGGCAGCCCCAGCATTTT
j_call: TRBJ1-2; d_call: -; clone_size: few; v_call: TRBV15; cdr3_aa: CATSRRGTDGYTF; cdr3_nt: TGTGCCACCAGCAGGCGTGGTACGGATGGCTACACCTTC
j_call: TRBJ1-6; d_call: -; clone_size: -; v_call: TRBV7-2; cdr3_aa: CASSSDHRDRNNSPLHF; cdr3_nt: TGTGCCAGCAGCTCAGACCACAGAGATAGGAATAATTCACCCCTCCACTTT
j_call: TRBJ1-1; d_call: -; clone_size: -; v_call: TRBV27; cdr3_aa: CASSTYTGLNTEAFF; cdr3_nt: TGTGCCAGCAGTACCTATACAGGGCTGAACACTGAAGCTTTCTTT
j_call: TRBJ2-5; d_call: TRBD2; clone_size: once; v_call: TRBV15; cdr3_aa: CATSRTGTSGQETQYF; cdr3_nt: TGTGCCACCAGCAGAACCGGGACTAGCGGGCAAGAGACCCAGTACTTC
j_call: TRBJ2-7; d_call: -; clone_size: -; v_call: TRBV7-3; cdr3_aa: CASSPPTGEGQYF; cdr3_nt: TGTGCCAGCAGCCCCCCGACAGGGGAGGGGCAGTACTTC
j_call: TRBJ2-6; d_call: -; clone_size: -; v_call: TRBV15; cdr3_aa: CATARGSGANVLTF; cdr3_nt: TGTGCCACCGCACGGGGCTCTGGGGCCAACGTCCTGACTTTC
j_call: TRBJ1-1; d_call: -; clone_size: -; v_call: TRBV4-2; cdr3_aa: CASSQAMGGSGTEAFF; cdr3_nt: TGTGCCAGCAGCCAAGCCATGGGGGGCTCGGGCACTGAAGCTTTCTTT
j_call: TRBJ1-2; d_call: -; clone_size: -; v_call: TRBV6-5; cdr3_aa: CASSYQGGAYGYTF; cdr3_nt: TGTGCCAGCAGTTACCAAGGGGGAGCCTATGGCTACACCTTC
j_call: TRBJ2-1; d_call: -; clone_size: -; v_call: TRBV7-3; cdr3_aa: CASSPAGSYNEQFF; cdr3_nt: TGTGCCAGCAGCCCAGCAGGGTCCTACAATGAGCAGTTCTTC
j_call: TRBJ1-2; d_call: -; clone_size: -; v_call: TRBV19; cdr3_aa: CASSISLLVPDQSIYGYTF; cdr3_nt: TGTGCCAGTAGTATATCGCTCCTCGTACCGGATCAGTCGATCTATGGCTACACCTTC
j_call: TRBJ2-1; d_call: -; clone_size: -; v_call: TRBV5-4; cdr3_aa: CASSFWQYNEQFF; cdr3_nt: TGTGCCAGCAGCTTTTGGCAGTACAATGAGCAGTTCTTC
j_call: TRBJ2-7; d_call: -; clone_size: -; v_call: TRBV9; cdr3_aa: CASSGPGGVNEQYF; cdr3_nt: TGTGCCAGCAGCGGGCCGGGGGGCGTGAACGAGCAGTACTTC
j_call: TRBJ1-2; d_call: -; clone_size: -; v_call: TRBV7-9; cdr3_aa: CASSLVEEGGYGYTF; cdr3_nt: TGTGCCAGCAGCCTAGTCGAGGAGGGAGGTTATGGCTACACCTTC
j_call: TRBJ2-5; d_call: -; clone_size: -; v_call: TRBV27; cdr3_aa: CASSLVGGRETQYF; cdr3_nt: TGTGCCAGCAGTTTGGTGGGGGGGCGGGAGACCCAGTACTTC
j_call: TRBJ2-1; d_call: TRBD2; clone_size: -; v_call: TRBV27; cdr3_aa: CASSSGTSGSYNEQFF; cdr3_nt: TGTGCCAGCAGTTCCGGGACTAGCGGATCCTACAATGAGCAGTTCTTC
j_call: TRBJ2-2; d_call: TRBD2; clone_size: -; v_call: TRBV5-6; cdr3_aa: CASSKGLAGTDTGELFF; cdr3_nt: TGTGCCAGCAGCAAGGGACTAGCGGGAACAGACACCGGGGAGCTGTTTTTT
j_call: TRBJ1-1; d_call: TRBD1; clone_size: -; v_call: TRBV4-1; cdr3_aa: CASSQLTQGATEAFF; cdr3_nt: TGCGCCAGCAGCCAACTCACCCAGGGGGCAACTGAAGCTTTCTTT
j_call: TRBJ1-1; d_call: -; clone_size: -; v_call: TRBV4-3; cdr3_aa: CASKHIGHMNTEAFF; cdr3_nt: TGCGCCAGCAAACACATAGGACACATGAACACTGAAGCTTTCTTT
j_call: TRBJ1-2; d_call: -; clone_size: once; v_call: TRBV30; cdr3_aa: CAWSGIGQPYGYTF; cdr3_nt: TGTGCCTGGAGTGGTATAGGACAGCCCTATGGCTACACCTTC
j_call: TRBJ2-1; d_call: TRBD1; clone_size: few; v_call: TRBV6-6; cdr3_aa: CATTGTGVNEQFF; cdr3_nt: TGTGCCACCACAGGGACAGGGGTCAATGAGCAGTTCTTC
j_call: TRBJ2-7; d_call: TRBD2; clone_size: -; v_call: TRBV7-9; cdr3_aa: CASSALAGGPNEQYF; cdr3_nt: TGTGCCAGCAGCGCATTAGCGGGAGGGCCGAACGAGCAGTACTTC
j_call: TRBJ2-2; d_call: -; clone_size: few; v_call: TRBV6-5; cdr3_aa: CASSWLGGNTGELFF; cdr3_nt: TGTGCCAGCAGTTGGTTGGGCGGAAACACCGGGGAGCTGTTTTTT
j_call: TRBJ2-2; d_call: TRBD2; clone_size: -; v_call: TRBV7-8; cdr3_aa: CASSKGLAAYTGELFF; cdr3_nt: TGTGCCAGCAGCAAGGGACTAGCGGCCTACACCGGGGAGCTGTTTTTT
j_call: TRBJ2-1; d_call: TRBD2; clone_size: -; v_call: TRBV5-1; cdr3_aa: CASFAGVSYNEQFF; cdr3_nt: TGCGCCAGCTTTGCGGGAGTCTCATACAATGAGCAGTTCTTC
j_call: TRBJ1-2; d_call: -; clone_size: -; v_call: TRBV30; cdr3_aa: CAWSREGYGYTF; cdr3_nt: TGTGCCTGGAGCCGTGAAGGCTATGGCTACACCTTC
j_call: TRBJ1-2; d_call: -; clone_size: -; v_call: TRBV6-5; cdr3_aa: CASSYNQQAGDGYTF; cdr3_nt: TGTGCCAGCAGCTACAACCAACAGGCTGGCGATGGCTACACCTTC
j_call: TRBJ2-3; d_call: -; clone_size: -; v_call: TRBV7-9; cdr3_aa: CASSFPGTGEITDTQYF; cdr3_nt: TGTGCCAGCAGCTTTCCTGGGACTGGGGAAATCACAGATACGCAGTATTTT
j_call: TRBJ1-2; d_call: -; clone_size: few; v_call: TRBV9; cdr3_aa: CASRGSENYGYTF; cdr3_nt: TGTGCCAGCCGGGGCAGCGAAAACTATGGCTACACCTTC
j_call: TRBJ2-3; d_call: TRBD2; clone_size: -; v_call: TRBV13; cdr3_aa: CASSPRLAGEDTDTQYF; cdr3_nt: TGTGCCAGCAGCCCGAGACTAGCGGGAGAGGACACAGATACGCAGTATTTT
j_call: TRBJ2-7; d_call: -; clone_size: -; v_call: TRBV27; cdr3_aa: CASSFSSRSYEQYF; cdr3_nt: TGTGCCAGCAGTTTCTCTTCGAGGAGCTACGAGCAGTACTTC
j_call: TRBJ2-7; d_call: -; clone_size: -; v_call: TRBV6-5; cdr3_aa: CGPQKQAYEQYF; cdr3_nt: TGTGGTCCCCAGAAGCAGGCCTACGAGCAGTACTTC
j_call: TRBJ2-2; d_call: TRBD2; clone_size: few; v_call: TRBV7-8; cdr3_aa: CASSPSGTNTGELFF; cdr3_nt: TGTGCCAGCAGCCCTAGCGGGACTAACACCGGGGAGCTGTTTTTT